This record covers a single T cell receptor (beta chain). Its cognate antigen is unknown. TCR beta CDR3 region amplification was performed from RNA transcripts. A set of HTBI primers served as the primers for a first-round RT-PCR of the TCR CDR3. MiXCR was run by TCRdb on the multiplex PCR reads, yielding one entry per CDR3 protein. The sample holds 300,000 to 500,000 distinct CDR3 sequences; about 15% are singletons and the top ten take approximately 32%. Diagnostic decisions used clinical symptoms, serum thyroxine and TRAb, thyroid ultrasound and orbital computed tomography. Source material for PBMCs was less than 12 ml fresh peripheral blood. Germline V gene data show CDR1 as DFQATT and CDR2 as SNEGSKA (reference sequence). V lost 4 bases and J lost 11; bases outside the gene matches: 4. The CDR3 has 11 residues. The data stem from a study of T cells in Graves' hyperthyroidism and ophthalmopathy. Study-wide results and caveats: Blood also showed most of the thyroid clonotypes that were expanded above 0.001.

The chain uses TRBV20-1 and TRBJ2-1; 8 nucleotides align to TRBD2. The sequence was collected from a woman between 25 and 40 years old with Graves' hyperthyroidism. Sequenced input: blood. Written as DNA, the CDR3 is TGCAGTGCTATACCTAGCGGGCAGCAGTTCTTC. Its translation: CSAIPSGQQFF.